The 21 T cell receptor beta chains below were found in one sample sequenced in a study of PD-L1 blockade in urothelial cancer (dated by TCRdb to 2015 to 2018). Library preparation used the immunoSEQ multiplex PCR assay. Imported from immuneACCESS, the table was reduced by TCRdb to in-frame sequences with V and J called. These copies leave out some clones; in studies compared against another copy, an unresolved V gene accounts for under half, and the cause of the remainder is not known. For this sample there are 20,000 to 30,000 clones; approximately 86% appear just once. Approximately 31% of the sample comes from the top ten. Sample: PBMCs, taken around atezolizumab (anti-PD-L1) treatment. Every receptor here comes from a man in his 60s with urothelial cancer.

This clone was seen a handful of times. The V and J genes are TRBV6-5 and TRBJ1-2; D is ambiguous. There are 12 residues in the CDR3. Trimming removed 8 bases at V and 2 bases at J, with 9 bases between. In germline, CDR1 is MNHEY, CDR2 SVGAGI. CDR3 in amino acids: CASREFNYGYTF. CDR3 nucleotide sequence: TGTGCCAGCCGGGAGTTCAACTATGGCTACACCTTC.

V usage is TRBV5-1 and J usage is TRBJ2-7; the D gene is possibly TRBD1 (6 bases). Germline V lookup: CDR1 SGHRS, CDR2 YFSETQ. V was trimmed by 0 bases and J by 7 bases, leaving 14 bases between them. The length of the CDR3 is 14 residues. The CDR3 nucleotides are TGCGCCAGCAGCTTGGACACAGGGTCGGGGGAGCAGTACTTC. Translating gives CASSLDTGSGEQYF.

The chain links TRBV9 to TRBJ2-1; 12 bases agree with TRBD2. The CDR3 loop spans 19 amino acids. Germline V lookup: CDR1 SGDLS, CDR2 YYNGEE. J was trimmed by 10 bases and V by 2 bases; bases with no gene match: 19. The DNA for the CDR3 is TGTGCCAGCAGCGTCTCCTCGGCAGGGGGCCTAGCGGGAGGGAAAGAGCAGTTCTTC. Translating gives CASSVSSAGGLAGGKEQFF.

The chain joins TRBV2 to TRBJ2-4; possible D gene TRBD2, 7 bases. The CDR3 length is 12 residues. The germline CDR1 and CDR2 sequences are SNHLY and FYNNEI. Written as DNA, the CDR3 is TGTGCTTGGGGGGGCACCAAAAACATTCAGTACTTC. This codes for CAWGGTKNIQYF.

The chain recombines TRBV13 with TRBJ1-1; 10 bases agree with TRBD1. CDR3 length: 16 amino acids. From germline, CDR1 is PRHDT and CDR2 FYEKMQ (reference sequence). V was clipped by 5 bases and J by 0 bases; unmatched bases: 6. The CDR3 region is CASSIRTGGVNTEAFF. The CDR3 DNA follows: TGTGCCAGCAGCATACGGACAGGGGGGGTGAACACTGAAGCTTTCTTT.

The gene calls are TRBV7-9 and TRBJ2-7; D gene unclear. Trimming shortened V by 2 bases and J by 6 bases, and 11 bases separated the two germline ends. This CDR3 is built from 13 residues. Per the germline V gene, CDR1 is SEHNR and CDR2 is FQNEAQ (reference sequence). CDR3 amino acids: CASSLNQASEQYF. The CDR3 DNA reads TGTGCCAGCAGCTTAAATCAAGCGAGCGAGCAGTACTTC.

The chain links TRBV7-8 to TRBJ2-1; no definite D call. Per germline, CDR1 SGHVS and CDR2 FQNEAQ. V was pared by 4 bases and J by 9 bases, with 10 bases between. This CDR3 comprises 12 residues. The CDR3 loop is CASSSVAGEQFF. CDR3 in DNA: TGTGCCAGCAGCTCAGTAGCTGGTGAGCAGTTCTTC.

The chain couples TRBV18 to TRBJ2-1; 8 bases are shared with TRBD2. The CDR3 length is 14 residues. V was pared by 3 bases and J by 5 bases, with 3 bases of the junction left unmatched. Germline CDR1 reads KGHSH; CDR2 reads LQKENI. The CDR3 DNA reads TGTGCCAGCTCACCCAGCGGGGGACACAATGAGCAGTTCTTC. It codes for CASSPSGGHNEQFF.

The chain combines TRBV7-6 with TRBJ1-5; D is ambiguous. V lost 1 base and J lost 2, with 9 bases in between. From germline, CDR1 is SGHVS and CDR2 FNYEAQ. The length of the CDR3 is 15 residues. The CDR3 sequence is CASSLVAGGNQPQHF. The CDR3 DNA reads as TGTGCCAGCAGCTTAGTTGCAGGCGGCAATCAGCCCCAGCATTTT. Full variable domain (outside the CDR3, taken from reference TRBV7-6 and TRBJ1-5): GAGVSQSPRYKVTKRGQDVALRCDPISGHVSLYWYRQALGQGPEFLTYFNYEAQQDKSGLPNDRFSAERPEGSISTLTIQRTEQRDSAMYRCASSLVAGGNQPQHFGDGTRLSIL.

The rearrangement links TRBV2 to TRBJ2-7, with 10 bases aligning to TRBD1. The CDR3 is 14 residues long. J lost 4 bases, V lost 7 bases, and 7 bases had no gene match. Germline lookup yields CDR1 SNHLY and CDR2 FYNNEI. The CDR3 DNA follows: TGTGCCAGCACGGCCTCGGACAGGGGGTACGAGCAGTACTTC. As protein: CASTASDRGYEQYF.

CDR3 amino acids: CASSLAETSGTGTQYF. The CDR3 coding sequence is TGCGCCAGCAGCTTGGCTGAGACTAGCGGGACAGGGACCCAGTACTTC. The gene calls are TRBV5-1 and TRBJ2-5; TRBD2 aligns across 11 bases. V gave up 0 bases and J gave up 7 bases; unmatched junction bases: 8. CDR1 SGHRS and CDR2 YFSETQ come from the germline V gene. This CDR3 spans 16 amino acids.

The J gene is TRBJ1-2, the V gene TRBV9; D unresolved. V shed 0 bases and J shed 2 bases, with 11 bases lying between them. Germline assignment: CDR1 SGDLS and CDR2 YYNGEE. The CDR3 length is 15 residues. CDR3 nucleotide sequence: TGTGCCAGCAGCGTAGCGGGGTTGAACAACTATGGCTACACCTTC. Its protein product is CASSVAGLNNYGYTF.

This chain connects TRBV4-2 to TRBJ1-2; unclear D gene. V was trimmed by 4 bases and J by 7 bases, leaving 13 bases between them. Germline CDR1 is LGHNA and CDR2 is YNFKEQ. The CDR3 is 13 residues long. Written as DNA, the CDR3 is TGTGCCAGCAGCCCTTACGGGGATGGTGGCTACACCTTC. Its translation: CASSPYGDGGYTF.

CDR3 sequence reads: CASSSQLADTDTQYF. CDR3 DNA: TGCGCCAGCAGCTCGCAGCTAGCGGACACAGATACGCAGTATTTT. The chain recombines TRBV5-1 with TRBJ2-3; 7 bases are shared with TRBD2. Per germline, CDR1 SGHRS and CDR2 YFSETQ. J lost 2 bases, V lost 3 bases, and 6 bases had no gene match. The CDR3 consists of 15 residues.

V gene TRBV28 combines with J gene TRBJ1-6; no clear D gene. V gave up 5 bases and J gave up 10 bases, with 24 bases separating them. The germline CDR1 and CDR2 sequences are MDHEN and SYDVKM. There are 17 residues in the CDR3. CDR3 DNA sequence: TGTGCCAGCAGTCCAGAGGAAGGGCAACCCGGGAAGTCACCCCTCCACTTT. It translates to CASSPEEGQPGKSPLHF. Full variable domain (outside the CDR3, taken from reference TRBV28 and TRBJ1-6): DVKVTQSSRYLVKRTGEKVFLECVQDMDHENMFWYRQDPGLGLRLIYFSYDVKMKEKGDIPEGYSVSREKKERFSLILESASTNQTSMYLCASSPEEGQPGKSPLHFGNGTRLTVT.

The V gene is TRBV4-2, the J gene TRBJ2-1, with 8 bases fitting TRBD2. CDR1 is LGHNA, CDR2 YNFKEQ, per germline. The CDR3 consists of 17 residues. Trimming cost V 4 bases and J 2 bases; bases outside gene matches: 10. CDR3 sequence (DNA): TGTGCCAGCAGCCCCAACCCTAGCGGGCAAACCTACAATGAGCAGTTCTTC. It is translated as CASSPNPSGQTYNEQFF.

This rearrangement joins TRBV19 to TRBJ2-3; 9 bases align to TRBD1. V shed 7 bases and J 4 bases; nucleotides not matched to a gene: 9. Germline V lookup: CDR1 LNHDA, CDR2 SQIVND (reference sequence). There are 15 residues in the CDR3. The CDR3 sequence is CASTVGTGIADTQYF. DNA for the CDR3: TGTGCCAGTACCGTAGGGACAGGGATCGCAGATACGCAGTATTTT. The whole variable domain, remainder taken from reference TRBV19 and TRBJ2-3, is DGGITQSPKYLFRKEGQNVTLSCEQNLNHDAMYWYRQDPGQGLRLIYYSQIVNDFQKGDIAEGYSVSREKKESFPLTVTSAQKNPTAFYLCASTVGTGIADTQYFGPGTRLTVL.

CDR3: CASSEGLAGRLYF. In nucleotides, the CDR3 is TGCGCCAGCAGTGAGGGACTAGCGGGACGCCTGTACTTC. The chain joins TRBV10-1 to TRBJ2-5; 12 bases are a match to TRBD2. Per germline, CDR1 WNHNN and CDR2 SYGVQD (reference sequence). V dropped 2 bases and J dropped 13; count of bases not matched to a gene: 5. The CDR3 runs 13 residues.

The rearrangement uses TRBV6-5 and TRBJ2-1, with D possibly TRBD1 on 6 matching bases. This CDR3 spans 15 amino acids. From germline, CDR1 is MNHEY and CDR2 SVGAGI. Trimming cost V 0 bases and J 2 bases, with 8 bases left between them. This CDR3 is CASSYSWTAYNEQFF. In nucleotides, the CDR3 is TGTGCCAGCAGTTACTCGTGGACAGCCTACAATGAGCAGTTCTTC.

The CDR3 DNA follows: TGTGCCAGCAGCTTAGCGTCCGCAGGGGGCTTTCAGCCCCAGCATTTT. Translating it yields CASSLASAGGFQPQHF. The chain carries TRBV7-9 and TRBJ1-5; 8 bases are shared with TRBD1. The CDR3 contains 16 residues. The germline V gene has CDR1 SEHNR and CDR2 FQNEAQ (reference sequence). The junction had 7 bases not matched to a gene; V was cut back by 0 bases and J by 6 bases. The full variable domain, its missing parts supplied by reference TRBV7-9 and TRBJ1-5, is DTGVSQNPRHKITKRGQNVTFRCDPISEHNRLYWYRQTLGQGPEFLTYFQNEAQLEKSRLLSDRFSAERPKGSFSTLEIQRTEQGDSAMYLCASSLASAGGFQPQHFGDGTRLSIL.

This clone was picked up one time. CDR3 residues: CASSQEGGIVYEQYF. The CDR3 nucleotides are TGCGCCAGCAGCCAAGAGGGGGGGATAGTCTACGAGCAGTACTTC. V is TRBV4-1 and J is TRBJ2-7; 7 bases fit TRBD2. V dropped 0 bases and J dropped 3; count of bases not matched to a gene: 5. The CDR3 consists of 15 residues. The germline V gene has CDR1 MGHRA and CDR2 YSYEKL.